This TCR beta chain was observed in a study of cytomegalovirus exposure and HLA in healthy donors. Overall study results and limits: Equally common other TCR beta chains were less clonally expanded than HLA-associated ones, a later analysis found. Reportedly, HLA-A and HLA-B alleles of most subjects were accurately predicted from TCR beta.

Primers included in the PCR were 60 Vbeta and 13 Jbeta primers. Under the authors' procedure: In a later analysis, the count reached 82 million or so unique TCR beta chains, with 9 million to 11 million shared. Sequencing was performed with immunoSEQ multiplex PCR; in TCRdb, only in-frame clones are kept and a portion is missing. V, J and clone size derive from that table, while D and trimming were established from the DNA sequence. The sample carries 78,000 or so clones, around 60% recorded once. Comments on this clone: Its antigen is still unknown.

Sequencing used PBMCs. The sequence came from a male donor in good health and CMV-seropositive.

CDR3 in amino acids: CASSPRLRETQYF. For the CDR3, the DNA is TGTGCCAGCAGCCCTCGGCTGAGGGAGACCCAGTACTTC. The rearrangement joins TRBV14 to TRBJ2-5, with D unresolved. Trimming took off 4 bases at V and 5 bases at J, with 11 bases between the two ends. Looked up from germline, CDR1 is SGHDN and CDR2 is FVKESK. CDR3 length: 13 residues.